This is a list of T cell receptor beta chains from one sample in a study of T cell responses to AZD1222 COVID-19 vaccine. This table comes from immunoSEQ multiplex PCR, and its TCRdb copy is limited to in-frame clones, with some not included. This sample has tens of thousands of clones, with around 85% found just once. The sample here was peripheral blood, taken on day 0 of MenACWY control vaccination. Source of these receptors: an adult in good health. The CDR3 runs from the conserved cysteine through the conserved F or W. Fields, in order: clone size, D gene, J gene, V gene, CDR3 protein, CDR3 DNA. D genes are given only for firm matches. A clone size is listed for some rows: how often the clone was seen (once, few, many), or a class if it is expanded.

clone size: .
D gene: .
J gene: TRBJ1-4
V gene: TRBV7-9
CDR3 protein: CASSSRRGGEKLFF
CDR3 DNA: TGTGCCAGCAGCTCTAGACGGGGCGGTGAAAAACTGTTTTTT

clone size: .
D gene: .
J gene: TRBJ1-5
V gene: TRBV5-1
CDR3 protein: CASSLVPGNQPQHF
CDR3 DNA: TGCGCCAGCAGCTTGGTACCTGGCAATCAGCCCCAGCATTTT

clone size: .
D gene: .
J gene: TRBJ1-1
V gene: TRBV28
CDR3 protein: CASSLASAPTEAFF
CDR3 DNA: TGTGCCAGCAGTTTAGCGTCAGCCCCCACTGAAGCTTTCTTT

clone size: .
D gene: .
J gene: TRBJ1-4
V gene: TRBV9
CDR3 protein: CASSVAQGGNEKLFF
CDR3 DNA: TGTGCCAGCAGCGTAGCTCAGGGCGGCAATGAAAAACTGTTTTTT

clone size: .
D gene: .
J gene: TRBJ1-2
V gene: TRBV11-3
CDR3 protein: CASSSTEGDSNGYTF
CDR3 DNA: TGTGCCAGCAGCTCGACGGAAGGAGATTCAAATGGCTACACCTTC

clone size: .
D gene: TRBD2
J gene: TRBJ2-2
V gene: TRBV5-1
CDR3 protein: CASSLTSGRGGELFF
CDR3 DNA: TGCGCCAGCAGCTTAACGAGCGGGAGGGGCGGGGAGCTGTTTTTT

clone size: .
D gene: TRBD1
J gene: TRBJ2-5
V gene: TRBV28
CDR3 protein: CASKTGGQETQYF
CDR3 DNA: TGTGCCAGCAAGACAGGGGGGCAAGAGACCCAGTACTTC

clone size: few
D gene: .
J gene: TRBJ1-1
V gene: TRBV5-6
CDR3 protein: CASSPGRVNTEAFF
CDR3 DNA: TGTGCCAGCAGCCCGGGGAGGGTCAACACTGAAGCTTTCTTT

clone size: .
D gene: .
J gene: TRBJ2-1
V gene: TRBV3-1/TRBV3-2
CDR3 protein: CASSQDWVNEQFF
CDR3 DNA: TGTGCCAGCAGCCAAGATTGGGTTAATGAGCAGTTCTTC

clone size: .
D gene: .
J gene: TRBJ1-2
V gene: TRBV29-1
CDR3 protein: CSVNLGAAYGYTF
CDR3 DNA: TGCAGCGTTAACTTGGGTGCCGCCTATGGCTACACCTTC

clone size: .
D gene: .
J gene: TRBJ1-5
V gene: TRBV6-5
CDR3 protein: CASRGTGQSNQPQHF
CDR3 DNA: TGTGCCAGCAGAGGAACAGGTCAGAGCAATCAGCCCCAGCATTTT

clone size: .
D gene: .
J gene: TRBJ1-4
V gene: TRBV7-9
CDR3 protein: CASSHRRQAKEKLFF
CDR3 DNA: TGTGCCAGCAGCCACCGAAGACAGGCTAAGGAAAAACTGTTTTTT

clone size: .
D gene: TRBD2
J gene: TRBJ2-5
V gene: TRBV5-1
CDR3 protein: CASSAQLAQETQYF
CDR3 DNA: TGCGCCAGCAGCGCCCAACTAGCGCAAGAGACCCAGTACTTC

clone size: .
D gene: .
J gene: TRBJ1-3
V gene: TRBV6-5
CDR3 protein: CASSYSEAGNTIYF
CDR3 DNA: TGTGCCAGCAGTTACTCCGAGGCTGGAAACACCATATATTTT

clone size: .
D gene: .
J gene: TRBJ1-6
V gene: TRBV7-5
CDR3 protein: CVGRFPRRDNSPLHF
CDR3 DNA: TGTGTCGGAAGGTTCCCCCGGCGGGATAATTCACCCCTCCACTTT

clone size: .
D gene: TRBD1
J gene: TRBJ1-5
V gene: TRBV30
CDR3 protein: CAWTRQTGGNQPQHF
CDR3 DNA: TGTGCCTGGACCCGCCAGACAGGGGGTAATCAGCCCCAGCATTTT

clone size: .
D gene: TRBD2
J gene: TRBJ2-2
V gene: TRBV28
CDR3 protein: CASSSLGLAGTGELFF
CDR3 DNA: TGTGCCAGCAGTTCCTTGGGACTAGCGGGAACCGGGGAGCTGTTTTTT

clone size: .
D gene: .
J gene: TRBJ2-4
V gene: TRBV5-6
CDR3 protein: CASTLRQGAKNIQYF
CDR3 DNA: TGTGCCAGCACCTTGCGTCAGGGAGCCAAAAACATTCAGTACTTC

clone size: .
D gene: .
J gene: TRBJ1-1
V gene: TRBV30
CDR3 protein: CAWSGALSTEAFF
CDR3 DNA: TGTGCCTGGAGTGGGGCACTCAGCACTGAAGCTTTCTTT

clone size: .
D gene: TRBD2
J gene: TRBJ2-1
V gene: TRBV19
CDR3 protein: CASSIGTTSYNEQFF
CDR3 DNA: TGTGCCAGTAGTATCGGGACTACCTCCTACAATGAGCAGTTCTTC

clone size: .
D gene: TRBD1
J gene: TRBJ1-4
V gene: TRBV28
CDR3 protein: CASSFRGTANEKLFF
CDR3 DNA: TGTGCCAGCAGTTTCCGCGGGACAGCTAATGAAAAACTGTTTTTT

clone size: .
D gene: .
J gene: TRBJ1-1
V gene: TRBV6-5
CDR3 protein: CASSYRPAGQNTEAFF
CDR3 DNA: TGTGCCAGCAGTTACCGTCCCGCGGGTCAGAACACTGAAGCTTTCTTT

clone size: .
D gene: .
J gene: TRBJ2-1
V gene: TRBV7-8
CDR3 protein: CASSLAQSQGRGEQFF
CDR3 DNA: TGTGCCAGCAGCTTAGCGCAAAGTCAGGGTCGCGGTGAGCAGTTCTTC

clone size: .
D gene: TRBD1
J gene: TRBJ1-3
V gene: TRBV6-2/TRBV6-3
CDR3 protein: CASSLAGTGLGNTIYF
CDR3 DNA: TGTGCCAGCAGTCTCGCCGGGACAGGTCTCGGAAACACCATATATTTT